This note documents a single T cell receptor (beta chain) sequence. Germline V gene lookup returns CDR1 LNHDA and CDR2 SQIVND (reference sequence). The length of the CDR3 is 15 residues. The V segment lost 8 bases and the J segment 4 bases; nucleotides outside the gene matches: 7. In the original analysis: Estimation of nucleated cell counts was performed using reference gene primer amplification. Assay used: immunoSEQ multiplex PCR; TCRdb lists only in-frame clones, some missing. That table gives V, J and clone size, and the DNA gave D and trimming. Of roughly 100,000 clones listed, roughly 80% are singletons. This sample was included in a study of blood T cell repertoires in COVID-19. Study summary: Italy, Spain and the United States were the sources of the convalescent and acute COVID-19 samples.

The clonotype originates from a woman aged 70-85 years with acute or convalescent COVID-19. Sample: peripheral blood. The V call is TRBV19, the J call TRBJ2-3; 12 bases fit TRBD2. The CDR3 bases are TGTGCCAGTGGTGGACTAGCGGGGTTGGCAGATACGCAGTATTTT. This encodes CASGGLAGLADTQYF. The entire variable domain, with the rest obtained from reference TRBV19 and TRBJ2-3, is as follows: DGGITQSPKYLFRKEGQNVTLSCEQNLNHDAMYWYRQDPGQGLRLIYYSQIVNDFQKGDIAEGYSVSREKKESFPLTVTSAQKNPTAFYLCASGGLAGLADTQYFGPGTRLTVL.